The T cell receptor (beta chain) described here comes from a study of regulatory T cells in long-lasting Graves disease. Study-wide results and caveats: Persistent disease preferred TRBV28, TRBJ1-2 and TRBJ2-5; new disease, TRBV20-1 and TRBJ2-1.

Library construction for TCR beta used iRepertoire HTBI primers and Arm-PCR of CDR3 regions. From the multiplex PCR reads, TCRdb called clonotypes with MiXCR, one entry per CDR3 protein. The top ten clones hold about a sixth of a sample with about 460,000 distinct CDR3 sequences, 14% of them seen once. Points on this clonotype: Its specificity is unknown.

Germline assignment: CDR1 LNHDA and CDR2 SQIVND (reference sequence). This CDR3 contains 15 residues. V lost 0 bases and J lost 5, with 11 bases in between. Time point: newly diagnosed GD, antithyroid drugs for less than 3 months. There was RNA extracted from PBMCs, and the TCR library was made from it. The same sample was also used in a study of T cells in Graves' hyperthyroidism and ophthalmopathy. As that report states: With the HTBI primer set, the TCR CDR3 went through a first round of RT-PCR.

This material consisted of peripheral blood mononuclear cells (PBMCs), taken at new diagnosis, from a patient treated with antithyroid drugs. The clonotype comes from a woman aged 45-65 years with Graves disease. The rearrangement links TRBV19 to TRBJ1-5; D may be TRBD1 (5 bases). In nucleotides, the CDR3 is TGTGCCAGTAGTATAGATTGGGGGGACGATCAGCCCCAGCATTTT. Its protein is CASSIDWGDDQPQHF. The full variable domain, rest sourced from reference TRBV19 and TRBJ1-5, is DGGITQSPKYLFRKEGQNVTLSCEQNLNHDAMYWYRQDPGQGLRLIYYSQIVNDFQKGDIAEGYSVSREKKESFPLTVTSAQKNPTAFYLCASSIDWGDDQPQHFGDGTRLSIL.